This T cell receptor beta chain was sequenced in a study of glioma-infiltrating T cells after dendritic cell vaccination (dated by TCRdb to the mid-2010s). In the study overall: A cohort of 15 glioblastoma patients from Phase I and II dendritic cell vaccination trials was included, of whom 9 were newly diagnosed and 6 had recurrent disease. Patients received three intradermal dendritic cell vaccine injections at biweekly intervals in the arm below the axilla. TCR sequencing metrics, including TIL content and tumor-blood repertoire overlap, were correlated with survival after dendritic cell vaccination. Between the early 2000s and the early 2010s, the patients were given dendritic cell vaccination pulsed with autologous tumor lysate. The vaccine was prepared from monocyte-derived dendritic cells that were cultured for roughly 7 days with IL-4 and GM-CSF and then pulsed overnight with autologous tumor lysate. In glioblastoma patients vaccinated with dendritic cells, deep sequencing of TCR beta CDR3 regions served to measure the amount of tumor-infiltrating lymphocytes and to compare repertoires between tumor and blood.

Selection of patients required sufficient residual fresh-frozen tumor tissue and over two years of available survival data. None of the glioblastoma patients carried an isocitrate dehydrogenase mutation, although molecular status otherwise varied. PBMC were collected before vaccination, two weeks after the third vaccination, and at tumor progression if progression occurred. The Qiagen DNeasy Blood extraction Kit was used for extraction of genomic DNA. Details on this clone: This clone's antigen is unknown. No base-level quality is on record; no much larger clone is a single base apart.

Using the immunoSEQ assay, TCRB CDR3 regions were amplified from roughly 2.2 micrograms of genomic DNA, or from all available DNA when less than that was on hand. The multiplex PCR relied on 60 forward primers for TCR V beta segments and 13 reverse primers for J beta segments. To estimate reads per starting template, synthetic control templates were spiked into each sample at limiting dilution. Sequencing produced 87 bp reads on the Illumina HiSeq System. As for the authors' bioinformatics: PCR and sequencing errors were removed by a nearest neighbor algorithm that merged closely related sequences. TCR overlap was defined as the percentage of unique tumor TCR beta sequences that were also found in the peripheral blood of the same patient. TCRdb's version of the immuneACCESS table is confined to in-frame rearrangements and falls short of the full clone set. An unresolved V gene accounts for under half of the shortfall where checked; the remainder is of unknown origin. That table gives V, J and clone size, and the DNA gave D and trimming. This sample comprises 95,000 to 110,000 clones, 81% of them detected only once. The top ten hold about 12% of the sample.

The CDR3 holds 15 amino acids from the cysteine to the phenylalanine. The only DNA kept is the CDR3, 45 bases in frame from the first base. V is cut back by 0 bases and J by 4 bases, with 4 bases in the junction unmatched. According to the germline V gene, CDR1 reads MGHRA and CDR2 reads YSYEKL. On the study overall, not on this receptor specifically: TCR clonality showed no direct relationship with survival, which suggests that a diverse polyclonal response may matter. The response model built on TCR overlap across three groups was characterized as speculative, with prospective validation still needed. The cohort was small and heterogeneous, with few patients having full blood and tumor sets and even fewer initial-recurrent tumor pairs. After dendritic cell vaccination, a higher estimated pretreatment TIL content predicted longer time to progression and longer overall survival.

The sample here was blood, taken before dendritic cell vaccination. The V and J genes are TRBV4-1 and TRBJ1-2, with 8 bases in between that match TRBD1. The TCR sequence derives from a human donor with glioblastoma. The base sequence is TGCGCCAGCAGCCAAGATCAGGGGGCTGTCTATGGCTACACCTTC. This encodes CASSQDQGAVYGYTF.